This TCR beta chain is from a study of technical replicates of blood from a handful of donors. Only in-frame clones appear in the TCRdb table, and some are missing; sequencing was by immunoSEQ multiplex PCR. The sample yields 85,000 to 100,000 clones, nearly 97% seen once. Germline V CDR1 and CDR2: SGHRS, YFSETQ. Germline trimming cut 4 bases from V and 1 base from J; bases unmatched to any gene: 8. This CDR3 is 17 amino acids long. This chain connects TRBV5-1 to TRBJ2-2; 9 bases line up with TRBD2. The receptor was derived from a human donor in good health. The source material was T cells isolated from PBMCs. This CDR3 reads CASSPEATSGNTGELFF. The CDR3 nucleotides read TGCGCCAGCAGCCCGGAGGCGACTAGCGGGAACACCGGGGAGCTGTTTTTT.